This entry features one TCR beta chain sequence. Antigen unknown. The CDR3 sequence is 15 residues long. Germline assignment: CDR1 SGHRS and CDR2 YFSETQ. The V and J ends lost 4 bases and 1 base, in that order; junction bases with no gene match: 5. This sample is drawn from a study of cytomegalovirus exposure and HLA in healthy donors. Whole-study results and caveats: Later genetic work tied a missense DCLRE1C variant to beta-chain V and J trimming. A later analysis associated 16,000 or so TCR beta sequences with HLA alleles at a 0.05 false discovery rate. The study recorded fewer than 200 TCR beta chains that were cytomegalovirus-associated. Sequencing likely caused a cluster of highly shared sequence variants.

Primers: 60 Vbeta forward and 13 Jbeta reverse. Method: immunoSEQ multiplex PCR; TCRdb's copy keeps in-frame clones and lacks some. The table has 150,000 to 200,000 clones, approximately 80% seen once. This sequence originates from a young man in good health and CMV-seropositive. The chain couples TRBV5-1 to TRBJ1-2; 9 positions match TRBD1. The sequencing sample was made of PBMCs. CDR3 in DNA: TGCGCCAGCAGCCCCCGACAGGGGGGTAACTATGGCTACACCTTC. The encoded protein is CASSPRQGGNYGYTF. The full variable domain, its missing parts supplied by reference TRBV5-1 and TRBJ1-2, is KAGVTQTPRYLIKTRGQQVTLSCSPISGHRSVSWYQQTPGQGLQFLFEYFSETQRNKGNFPGRFSGRQFSNSRSEMNVSTLELGDSALYLCASSPRQGGNYGYTFGSGTRLTVV.